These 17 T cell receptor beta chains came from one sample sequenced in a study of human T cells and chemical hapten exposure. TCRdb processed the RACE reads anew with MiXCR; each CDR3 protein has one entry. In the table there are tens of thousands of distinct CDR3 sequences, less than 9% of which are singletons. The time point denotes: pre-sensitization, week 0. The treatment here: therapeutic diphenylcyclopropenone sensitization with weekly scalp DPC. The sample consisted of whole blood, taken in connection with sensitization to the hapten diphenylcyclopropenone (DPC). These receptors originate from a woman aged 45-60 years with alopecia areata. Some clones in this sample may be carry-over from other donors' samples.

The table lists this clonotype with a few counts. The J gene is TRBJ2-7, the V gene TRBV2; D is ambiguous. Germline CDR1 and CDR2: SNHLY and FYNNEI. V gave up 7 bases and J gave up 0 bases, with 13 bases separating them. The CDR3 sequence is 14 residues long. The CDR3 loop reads CASIPALSSYEQYF. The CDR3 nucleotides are TGTGCCAGCATTCCCGCTCTTAGCTCCTACGAGCAGTACTTC.

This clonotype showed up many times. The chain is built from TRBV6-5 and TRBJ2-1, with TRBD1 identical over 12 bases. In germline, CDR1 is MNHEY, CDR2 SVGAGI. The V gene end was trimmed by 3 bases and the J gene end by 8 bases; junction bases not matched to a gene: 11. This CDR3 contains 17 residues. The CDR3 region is CASSYQAGGTGGDEQFF. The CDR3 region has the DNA TGTGCCAGCAGTTATCAGGCGGGCGGGACAGGGGGCGATGAGCAGTTCTTC.

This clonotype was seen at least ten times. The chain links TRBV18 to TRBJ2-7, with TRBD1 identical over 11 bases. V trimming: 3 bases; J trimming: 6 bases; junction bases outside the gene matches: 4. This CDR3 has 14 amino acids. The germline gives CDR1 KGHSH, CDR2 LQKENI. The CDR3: CASSPGTGGSEQYF. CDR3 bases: TGTGCCAGCTCACCCGGGACAGGGGGATCCGAGCAGTACTTC.

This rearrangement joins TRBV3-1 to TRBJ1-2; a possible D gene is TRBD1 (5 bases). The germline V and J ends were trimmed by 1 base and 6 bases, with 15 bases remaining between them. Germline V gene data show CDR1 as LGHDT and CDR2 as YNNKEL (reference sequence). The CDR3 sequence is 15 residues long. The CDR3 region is CASSQGAQGGNGYTF. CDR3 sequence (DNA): TGTGCCAGCAGCCAAGGAGCGCAGGGAGGGAATGGCTACACCTTC.

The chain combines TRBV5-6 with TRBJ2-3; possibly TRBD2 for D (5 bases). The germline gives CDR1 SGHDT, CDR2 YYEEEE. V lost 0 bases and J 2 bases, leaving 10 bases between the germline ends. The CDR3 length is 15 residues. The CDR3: CASSLGTHLTDTQYF. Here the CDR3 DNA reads TGTGCCAGCAGCTTGGGGACTCACCTCACAGATACGCAGTATTTT.

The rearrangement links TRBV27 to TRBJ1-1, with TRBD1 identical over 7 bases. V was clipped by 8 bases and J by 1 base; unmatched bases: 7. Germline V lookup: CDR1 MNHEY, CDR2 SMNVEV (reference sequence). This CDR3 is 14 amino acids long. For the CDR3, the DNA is TGTGCCAGCCGCCCCACAGGGGAGAACACTGAAGCTTTCTTT. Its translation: CASRPTGENTEAFF.

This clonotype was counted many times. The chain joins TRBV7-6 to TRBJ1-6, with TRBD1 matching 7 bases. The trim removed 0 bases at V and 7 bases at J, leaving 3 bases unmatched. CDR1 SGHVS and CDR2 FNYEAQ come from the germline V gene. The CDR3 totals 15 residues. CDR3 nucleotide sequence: TGTGCCAGCAGCTTAGCTGGGACAGAAAATTCACCCCTCCACTTT. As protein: CASSLAGTENSPLHF.

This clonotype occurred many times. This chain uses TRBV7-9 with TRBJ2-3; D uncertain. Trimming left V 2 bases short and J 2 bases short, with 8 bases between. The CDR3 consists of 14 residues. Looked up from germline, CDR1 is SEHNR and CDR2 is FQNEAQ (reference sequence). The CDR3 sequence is CASSLNGPTDTQYF. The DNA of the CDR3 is TGTGCCAGCAGCTTAAACGGGCCCACAGATACGCAGTATTTT.

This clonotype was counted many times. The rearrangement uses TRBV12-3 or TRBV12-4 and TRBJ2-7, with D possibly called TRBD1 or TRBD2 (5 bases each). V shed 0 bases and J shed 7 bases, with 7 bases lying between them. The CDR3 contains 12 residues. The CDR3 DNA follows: TGTGCCAGCAGTTTAGCGGGGACGGAGCAGTACTTC. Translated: CASSLAGTEQYF.

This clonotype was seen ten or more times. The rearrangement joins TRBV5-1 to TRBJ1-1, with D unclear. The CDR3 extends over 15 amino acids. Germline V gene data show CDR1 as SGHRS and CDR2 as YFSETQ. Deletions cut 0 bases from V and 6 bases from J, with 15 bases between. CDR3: CASSLASGFWAEAFF. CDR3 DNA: TGCGCCAGCAGCTTGGCTTCCGGGTTCTGGGCTGAAGCTTTCTTT.

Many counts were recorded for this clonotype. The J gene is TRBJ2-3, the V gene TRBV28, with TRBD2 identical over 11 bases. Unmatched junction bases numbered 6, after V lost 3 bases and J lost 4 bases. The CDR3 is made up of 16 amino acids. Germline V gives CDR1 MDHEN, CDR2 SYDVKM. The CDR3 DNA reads TGTGCCAGCAGTTTTACTAGCGGGAGAGGGGCAGATACGCAGTATTTT. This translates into CASSFTSGRGADTQYF.

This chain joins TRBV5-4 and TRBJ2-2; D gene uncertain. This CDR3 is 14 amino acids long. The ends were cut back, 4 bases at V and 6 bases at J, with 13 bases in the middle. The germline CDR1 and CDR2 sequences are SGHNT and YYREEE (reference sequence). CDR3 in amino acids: CASSEEVLAGELFF. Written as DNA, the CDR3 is TGTGCCAGCAGCGAAGAGGTGTTAGCCGGGGAGCTGTTTTTT.

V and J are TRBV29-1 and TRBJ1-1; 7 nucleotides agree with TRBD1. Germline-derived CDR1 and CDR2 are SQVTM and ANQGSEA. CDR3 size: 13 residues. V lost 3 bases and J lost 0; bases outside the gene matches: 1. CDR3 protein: CSVETGMNTEAFF. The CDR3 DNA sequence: TGCAGCGTTGAGACAGGGATGAACACTGAAGCTTTCTTT.

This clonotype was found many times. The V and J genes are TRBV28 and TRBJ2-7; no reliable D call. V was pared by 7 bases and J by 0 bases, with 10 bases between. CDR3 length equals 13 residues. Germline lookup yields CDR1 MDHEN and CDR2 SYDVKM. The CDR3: CASKKPGSYEQYF. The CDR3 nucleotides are TGTGCCAGCAAGAAGCCTGGCTCCTACGAGCAGTACTTC.

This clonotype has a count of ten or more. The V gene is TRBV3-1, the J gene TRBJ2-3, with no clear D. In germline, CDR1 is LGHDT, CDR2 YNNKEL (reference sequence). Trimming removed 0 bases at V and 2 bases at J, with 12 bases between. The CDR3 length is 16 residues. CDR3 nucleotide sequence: TGTGCCAGCAGCCAAGAGGGTCGGCTCTTCACAGATACGCAGTATTTT. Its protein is CASSQEGRLFTDTQYF.

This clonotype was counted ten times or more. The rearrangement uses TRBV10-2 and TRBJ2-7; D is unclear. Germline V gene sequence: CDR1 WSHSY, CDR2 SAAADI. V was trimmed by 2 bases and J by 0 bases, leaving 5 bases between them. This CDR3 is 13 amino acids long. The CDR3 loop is CASSEGSSYEQYF. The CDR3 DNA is TGCGCCAGCAGTGAGGGCAGCTCCTACGAGCAGTACTTC.

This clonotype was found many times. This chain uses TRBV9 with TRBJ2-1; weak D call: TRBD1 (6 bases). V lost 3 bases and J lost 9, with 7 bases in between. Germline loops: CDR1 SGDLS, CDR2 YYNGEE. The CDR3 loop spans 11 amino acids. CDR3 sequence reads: CASSAQGEQFF. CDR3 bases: TGTGCCAGCAGCGCACAGGGTGAGCAGTTCTTC.